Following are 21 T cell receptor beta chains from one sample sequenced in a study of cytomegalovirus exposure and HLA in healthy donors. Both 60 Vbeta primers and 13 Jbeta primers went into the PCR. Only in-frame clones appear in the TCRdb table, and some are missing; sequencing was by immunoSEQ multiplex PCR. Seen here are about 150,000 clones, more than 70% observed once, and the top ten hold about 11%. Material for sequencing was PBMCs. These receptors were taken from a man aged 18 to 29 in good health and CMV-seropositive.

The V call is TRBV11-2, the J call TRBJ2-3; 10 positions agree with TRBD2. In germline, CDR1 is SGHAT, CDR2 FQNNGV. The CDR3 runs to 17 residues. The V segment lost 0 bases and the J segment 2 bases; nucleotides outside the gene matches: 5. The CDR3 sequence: CASSLDGLAASTDTQYF. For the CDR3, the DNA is TGTGCCAGCAGCTTAGACGGACTAGCGGCCTCCACAGATACGCAGTATTTT.

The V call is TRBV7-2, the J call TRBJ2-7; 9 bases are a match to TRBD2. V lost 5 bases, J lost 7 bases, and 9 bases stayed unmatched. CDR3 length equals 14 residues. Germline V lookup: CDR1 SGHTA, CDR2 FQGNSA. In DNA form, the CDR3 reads TGTGCCAGCAGCCCCGCTAGCGGGGTTTGGGAGCAGTACTTC. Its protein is CASSPASGVWEQYF.

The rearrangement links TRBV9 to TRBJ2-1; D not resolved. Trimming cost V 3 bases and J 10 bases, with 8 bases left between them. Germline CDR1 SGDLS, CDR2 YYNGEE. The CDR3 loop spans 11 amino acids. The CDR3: CASSGGGEQFF. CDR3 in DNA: TGTGCCAGCAGCGGTGGCGGAGAGCAGTTCTTC.

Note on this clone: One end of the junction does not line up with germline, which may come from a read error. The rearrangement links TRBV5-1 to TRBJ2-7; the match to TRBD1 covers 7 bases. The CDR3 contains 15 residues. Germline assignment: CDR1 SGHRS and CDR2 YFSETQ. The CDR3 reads CPSRLTGTESYEQYF. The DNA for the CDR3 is TGCCCCAGCAGACTCACCGGGACAGAGTCCTACGAGCAGTACTTC.

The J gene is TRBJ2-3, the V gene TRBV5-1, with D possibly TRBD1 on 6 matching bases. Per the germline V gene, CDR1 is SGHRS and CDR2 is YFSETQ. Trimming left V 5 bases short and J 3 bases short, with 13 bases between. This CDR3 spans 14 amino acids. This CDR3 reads CASSPAGATDTQYF. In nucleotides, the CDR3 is TGCGCCAGCAGTCCTGCAGGGGCGACAGATACGCAGTATTTT.

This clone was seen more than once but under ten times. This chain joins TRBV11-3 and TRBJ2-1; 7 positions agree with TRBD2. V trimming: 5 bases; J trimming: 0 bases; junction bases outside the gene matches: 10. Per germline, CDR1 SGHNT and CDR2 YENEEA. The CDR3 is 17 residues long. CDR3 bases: TGTGCCAGCAGCCCCCGCAGCGGGGCAGACTCCTACAATGAGCAGTTCTTC. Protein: CASSPRSGADSYNEQFF.

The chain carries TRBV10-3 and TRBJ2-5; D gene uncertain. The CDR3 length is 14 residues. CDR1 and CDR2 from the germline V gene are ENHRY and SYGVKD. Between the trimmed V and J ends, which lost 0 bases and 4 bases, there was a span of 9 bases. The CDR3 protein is CAISESSGRETQYF. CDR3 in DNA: TGTGCCATCAGTGAGTCGTCGGGTAGAGAGACCCAGTACTTC.

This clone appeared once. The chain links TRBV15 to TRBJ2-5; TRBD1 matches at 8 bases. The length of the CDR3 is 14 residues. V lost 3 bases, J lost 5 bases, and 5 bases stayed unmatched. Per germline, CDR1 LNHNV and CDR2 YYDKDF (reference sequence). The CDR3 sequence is CATSSPGQEETQYF. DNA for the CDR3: TGTGCCACCAGCAGCCCGGGACAGGAGGAGACCCAGTACTTC.

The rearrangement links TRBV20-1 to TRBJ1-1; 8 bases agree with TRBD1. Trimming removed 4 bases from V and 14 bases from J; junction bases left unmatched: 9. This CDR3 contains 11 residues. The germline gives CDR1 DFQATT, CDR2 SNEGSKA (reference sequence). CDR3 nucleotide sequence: TGCAGTGCTACCACAGGGGGGATTTTGTTCTTT. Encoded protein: CSATTGGILFF.

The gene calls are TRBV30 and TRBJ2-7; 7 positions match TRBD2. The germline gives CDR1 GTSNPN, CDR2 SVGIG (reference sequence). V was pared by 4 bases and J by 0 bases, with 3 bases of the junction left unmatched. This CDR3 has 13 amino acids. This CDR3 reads CAWKASGSYEQYF. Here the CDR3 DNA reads TGTGCCTGGAAGGCTAGCGGCTCCTACGAGCAGTACTTC.

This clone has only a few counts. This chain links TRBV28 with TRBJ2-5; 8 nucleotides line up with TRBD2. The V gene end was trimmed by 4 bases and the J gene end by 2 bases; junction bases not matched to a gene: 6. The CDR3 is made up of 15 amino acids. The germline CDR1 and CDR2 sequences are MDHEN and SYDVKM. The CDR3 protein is CASSSLTSVQETQYF. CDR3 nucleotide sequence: TGTGCCAGCAGTTCCTTGACTAGCGTACAAGAGACCCAGTACTTC.

The chain's CDR3 is CASNLAGPARSSTDTQYF. The CDR3 DNA is TGTGCCAGCAACCTAGCGGGTCCAGCTCGCTCCAGCACAGATACGCAGTATTTT. The V gene is TRBV2, the J gene TRBJ2-3; 8 positions match TRBD2. The CDR3 extends over 18 amino acids. Germline trimming cut 7 bases from V and 0 bases from J; bases unmatched to any gene: 15. Germline V gives CDR1 SNHLY, CDR2 FYNNEI.

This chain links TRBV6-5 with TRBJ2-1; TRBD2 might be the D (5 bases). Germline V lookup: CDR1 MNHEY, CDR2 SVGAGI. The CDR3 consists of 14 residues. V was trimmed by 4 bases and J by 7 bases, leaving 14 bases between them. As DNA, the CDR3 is TGTGCCAGCAGTTCATCCCGGACTCAAAATGAGCAGTTCTTC. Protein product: CASSSSRTQNEQFF.

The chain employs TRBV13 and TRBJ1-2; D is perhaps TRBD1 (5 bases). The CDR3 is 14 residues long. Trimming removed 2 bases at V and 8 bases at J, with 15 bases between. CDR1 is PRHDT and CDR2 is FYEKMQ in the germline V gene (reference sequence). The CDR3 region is CASSLPRGWEGYTF. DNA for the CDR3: TGTGCCAGCAGCTTACCTCGGGGGTGGGAAGGCTACACCTTC.

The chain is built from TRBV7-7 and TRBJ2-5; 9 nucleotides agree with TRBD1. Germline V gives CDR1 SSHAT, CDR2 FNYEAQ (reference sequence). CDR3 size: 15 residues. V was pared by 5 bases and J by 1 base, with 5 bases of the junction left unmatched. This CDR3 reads CASSPTGGTQETQYF. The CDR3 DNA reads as TGTGCCAGCAGCCCGACAGGGGGAACCCAAGAGACCCAGTACTTC.

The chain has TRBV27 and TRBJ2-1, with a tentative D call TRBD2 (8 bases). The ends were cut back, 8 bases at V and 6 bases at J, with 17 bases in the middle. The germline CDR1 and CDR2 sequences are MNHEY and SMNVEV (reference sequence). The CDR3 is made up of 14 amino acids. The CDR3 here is CASCSGTASNEQFF. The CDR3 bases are TGTGCCAGCTGTAGCGGGACAGCCTCCAATGAGCAGTTCTTC.

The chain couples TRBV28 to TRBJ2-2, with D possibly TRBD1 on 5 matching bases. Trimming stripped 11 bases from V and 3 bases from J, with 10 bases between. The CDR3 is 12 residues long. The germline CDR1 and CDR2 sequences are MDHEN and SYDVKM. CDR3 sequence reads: CAGQGDTGELFF. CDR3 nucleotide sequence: TGTGCCGGCCAGGGCGACACCGGGGAGCTGTTTTTT.

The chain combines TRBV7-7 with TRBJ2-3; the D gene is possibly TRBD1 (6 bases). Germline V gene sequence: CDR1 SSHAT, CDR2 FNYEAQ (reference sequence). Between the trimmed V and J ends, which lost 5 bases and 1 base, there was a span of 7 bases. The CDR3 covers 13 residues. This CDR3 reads CASSPGGTDTQYF. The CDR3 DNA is TGTGCCAGCAGCCCAGGGGGCACAGATACGCAGTATTTT.

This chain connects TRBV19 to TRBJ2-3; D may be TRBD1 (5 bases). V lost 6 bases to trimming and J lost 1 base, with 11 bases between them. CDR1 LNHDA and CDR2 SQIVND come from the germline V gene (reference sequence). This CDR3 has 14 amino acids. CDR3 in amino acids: CASRDRDGTDTQYF. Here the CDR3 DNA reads TGTGCCAGTAGAGACAGAGACGGCACAGATACGCAGTATTTT.

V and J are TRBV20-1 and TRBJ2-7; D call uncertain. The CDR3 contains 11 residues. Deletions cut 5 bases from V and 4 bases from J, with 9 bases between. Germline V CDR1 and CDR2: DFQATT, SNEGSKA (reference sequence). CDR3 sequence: CSAPQEYEQYF. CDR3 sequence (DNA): TGCAGTGCTCCTCAAGAGTACGAGCAGTACTTC.

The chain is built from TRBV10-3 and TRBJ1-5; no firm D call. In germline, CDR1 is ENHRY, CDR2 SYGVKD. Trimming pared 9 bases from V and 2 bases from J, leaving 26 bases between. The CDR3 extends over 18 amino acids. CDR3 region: CAIPHDTLWAVRNQPQHF. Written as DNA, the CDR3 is TGTGCCATTCCCCATGACACGCTCTGGGCCGTGCGCAATCAGCCCCAGCATTTT.